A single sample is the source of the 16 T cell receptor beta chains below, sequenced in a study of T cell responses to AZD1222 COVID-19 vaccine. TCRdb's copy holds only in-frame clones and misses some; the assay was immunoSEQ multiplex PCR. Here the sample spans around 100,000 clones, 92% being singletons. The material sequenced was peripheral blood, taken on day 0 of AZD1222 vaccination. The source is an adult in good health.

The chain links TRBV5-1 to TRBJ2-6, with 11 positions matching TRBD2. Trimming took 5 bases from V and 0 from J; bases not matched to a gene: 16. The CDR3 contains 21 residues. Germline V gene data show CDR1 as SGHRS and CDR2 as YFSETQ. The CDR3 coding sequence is TGCGCCAGCAGAATAGGCCCTCTAGCGGGAGGTCCCAACTCTGGGGCCAACGTCCTGACTTTC. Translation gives CASRIGPLAGGPNSGANVLTF. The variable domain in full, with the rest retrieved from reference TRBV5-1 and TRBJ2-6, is KAGVTQTPRYLIKTRGQQVTLSCSPISGHRSVSWYQQTPGQGLQFLFEYFSETQRNKGNFPGRFSGRQFSNSRSEMNVSTLELGDSALYLCASRIGPLAGGPNSGANVLTFGAGSRLTVL.

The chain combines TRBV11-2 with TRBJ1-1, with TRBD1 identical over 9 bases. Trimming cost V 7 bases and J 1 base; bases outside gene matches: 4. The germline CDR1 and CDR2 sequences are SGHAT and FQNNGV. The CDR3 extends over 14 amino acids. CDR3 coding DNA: TGTGCCAGCACCGACAGGGGGAAGAACACTGAAGCTTTCTTT. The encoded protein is CASTDRGKNTEAFF.

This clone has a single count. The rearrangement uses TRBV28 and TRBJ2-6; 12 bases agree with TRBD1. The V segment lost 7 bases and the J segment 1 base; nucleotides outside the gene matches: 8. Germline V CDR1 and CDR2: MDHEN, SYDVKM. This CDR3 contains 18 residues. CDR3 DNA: TGTGCCAGCACCTCCCCGGGACAGGGGGCTTCTGGGGCCAACGTCCTGACTTTC. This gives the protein CASTSPGQGASGANVLTF.

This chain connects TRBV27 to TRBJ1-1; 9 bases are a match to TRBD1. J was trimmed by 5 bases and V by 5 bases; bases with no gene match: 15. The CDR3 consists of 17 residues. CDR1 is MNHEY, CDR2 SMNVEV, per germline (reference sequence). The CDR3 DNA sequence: TGTGCCAGCAGTCAAAGGCCGACAGGGGGGTTGTGGACTGAAGCTTTCTTT. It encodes CASSQRPTGGLWTEAFF.

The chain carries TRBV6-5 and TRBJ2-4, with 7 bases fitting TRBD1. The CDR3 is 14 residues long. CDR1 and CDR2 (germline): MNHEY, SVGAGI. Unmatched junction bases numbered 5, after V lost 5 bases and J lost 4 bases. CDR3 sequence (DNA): TGTGCCAGCAGTACAGGACAGGAGAAAAACATTCAGTACTTC. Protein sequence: CASSTGQEKNIQYF.

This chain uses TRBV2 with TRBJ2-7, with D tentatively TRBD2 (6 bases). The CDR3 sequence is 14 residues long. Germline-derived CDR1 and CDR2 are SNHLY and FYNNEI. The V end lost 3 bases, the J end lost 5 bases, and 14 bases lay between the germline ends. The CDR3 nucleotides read TGTGCCAGCAGTGACCCAGCGGGTAATGACGAGCAGTACTTC. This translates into CASSDPAGNDEQYF.

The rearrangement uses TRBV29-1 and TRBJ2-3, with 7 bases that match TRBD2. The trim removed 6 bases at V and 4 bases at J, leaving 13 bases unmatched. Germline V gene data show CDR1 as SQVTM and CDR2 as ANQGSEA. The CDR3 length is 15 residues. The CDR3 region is CSVGSSGQGADTQYF. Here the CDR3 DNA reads TGCAGCGTCGGATCTAGCGGCCAGGGCGCAGATACGCAGTATTTT.

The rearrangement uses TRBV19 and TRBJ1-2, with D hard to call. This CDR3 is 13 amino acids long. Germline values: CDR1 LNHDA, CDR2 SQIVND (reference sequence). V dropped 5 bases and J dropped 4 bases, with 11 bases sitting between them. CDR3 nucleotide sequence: TGTGCCAGTAGTCTCTTTTCGAGCTATGGCTACACCTTC. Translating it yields CASSLFSSYGYTF. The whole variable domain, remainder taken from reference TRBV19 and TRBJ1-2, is DGGITQSPKYLFRKEGQNVTLSCEQNLNHDAMYWYRQDPGQGLRLIYYSQIVNDFQKGDIAEGYSVSREKKESFPLTVTSAQKNPTAFYLCASSLFSSYGYTFGSGTRLTVV.

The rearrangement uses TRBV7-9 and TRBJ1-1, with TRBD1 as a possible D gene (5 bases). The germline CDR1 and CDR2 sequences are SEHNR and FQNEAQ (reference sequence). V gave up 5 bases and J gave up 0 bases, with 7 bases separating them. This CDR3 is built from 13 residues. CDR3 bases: TGTGCCAGCAGCCGGGGGATGAACACTGAAGCTTTCTTT. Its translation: CASSRGMNTEAFF. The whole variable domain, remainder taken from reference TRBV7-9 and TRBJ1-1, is DTGVSQNPRHKITKRGQNVTFRCDPISEHNRLYWYRQTLGQGPEFLTYFQNEAQLEKSRLLSDRFSAERPKGSFSTLEIQRTEQGDSAMYLCASSRGMNTEAFFGQGTRLTVV.

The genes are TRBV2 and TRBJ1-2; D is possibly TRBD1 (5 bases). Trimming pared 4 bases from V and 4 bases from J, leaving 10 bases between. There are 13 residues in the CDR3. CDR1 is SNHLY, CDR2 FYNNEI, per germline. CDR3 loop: CASSVGRVYGYTF. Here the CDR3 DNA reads TGTGCCAGCAGTGTAGGCAGGGTCTATGGCTACACCTTC. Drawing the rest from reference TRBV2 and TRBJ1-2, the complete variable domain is EPEVTQTPSHQVTQMGQEVILRCVPISNHLYFYWYRQILGQKVEFLVSFYNNEISEKSEIFDDQFSVERPDGSNFTLKIRSTKLEDSAMYFCASSVGRVYGYTFGSGTRLTVV.

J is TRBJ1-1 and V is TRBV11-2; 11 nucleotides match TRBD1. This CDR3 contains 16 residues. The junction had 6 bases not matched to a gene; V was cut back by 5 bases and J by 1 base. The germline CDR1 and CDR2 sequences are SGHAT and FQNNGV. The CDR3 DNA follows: TGTGCCAGCAGCCCACGGACAGGGGGCTCGAACACTGAAGCTTTCTTT. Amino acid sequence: CASSPRTGGSNTEAFF.

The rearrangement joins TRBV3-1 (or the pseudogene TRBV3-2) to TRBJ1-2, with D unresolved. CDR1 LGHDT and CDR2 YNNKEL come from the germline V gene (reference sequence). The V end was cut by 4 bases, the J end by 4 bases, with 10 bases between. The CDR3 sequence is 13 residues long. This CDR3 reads CASSPPGSYGYTF. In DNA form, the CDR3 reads TGTGCCAGCAGCCCGCCGGGCTCCTATGGCTACACCTTC.

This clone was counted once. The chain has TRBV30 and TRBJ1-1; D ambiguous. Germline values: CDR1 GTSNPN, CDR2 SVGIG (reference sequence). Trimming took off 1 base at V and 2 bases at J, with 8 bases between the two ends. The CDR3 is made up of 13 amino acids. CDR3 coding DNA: TGTGCCTGGAGTGCCTCGGCAAACACTGAAGCTTTCTTT. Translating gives CAWSASANTEAFF.

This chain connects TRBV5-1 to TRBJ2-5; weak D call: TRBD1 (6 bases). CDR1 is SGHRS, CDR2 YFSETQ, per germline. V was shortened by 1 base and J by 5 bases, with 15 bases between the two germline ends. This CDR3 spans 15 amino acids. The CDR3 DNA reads TGCGCCAGCAGCTTGTTTTACAGGGCCGTGGAGACCCAGTACTTC. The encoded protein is CASSLFYRAVETQYF. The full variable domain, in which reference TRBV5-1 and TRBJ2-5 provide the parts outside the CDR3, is KAGVTQTPRYLIKTRGQQVTLSCSPISGHRSVSWYQQTPGQGLQFLFEYFSETQRNKGNFPGRFSGRQFSNSRSEMNVSTLELGDSALYLCASSLFYRAVETQYFGPGTRLLVL.

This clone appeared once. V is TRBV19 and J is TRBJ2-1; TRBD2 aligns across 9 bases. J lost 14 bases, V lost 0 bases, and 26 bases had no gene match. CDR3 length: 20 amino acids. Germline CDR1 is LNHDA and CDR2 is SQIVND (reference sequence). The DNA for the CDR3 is TGTGCCAGTAGTATAGATTCCCCCCGAACCCTAGCGGGAAAAGGTTGGACTAAGTTCTTC. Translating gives CASSIDSPRTLAGKGWTKFF.

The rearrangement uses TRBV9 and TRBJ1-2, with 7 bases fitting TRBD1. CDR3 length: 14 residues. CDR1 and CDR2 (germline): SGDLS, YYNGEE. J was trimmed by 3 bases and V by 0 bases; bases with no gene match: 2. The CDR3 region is CASSVVGTDYGYTF. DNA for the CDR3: TGTGCCAGCAGCGTAGTAGGGACAGACTATGGCTACACCTTC. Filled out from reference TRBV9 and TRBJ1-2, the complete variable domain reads DSGVTQTPKHLITATGQRVTLRCSPRSGDLSVYWYQQSLDQGLQFLIQYYNGEERAKGNILERFSAQQFPDLHSELNLSSLELGDSALYFCASSVVGTDYGYTFGSGTRLTVV.